The entry that follows covers one T cell receptor beta chain sequence. Methotrexate plus calcineurin inhibitor accompanied controls' myeloablative marrow transplants; sampling was 1 year later. The data originate from a study of T cells after posttransplantation cyclophosphamide. Data came from immunoSEQ multiplex PCR; TCRdb stores just in-frame clones and leaves some out. The data hold a few thousand clones, with 82% observed a single time. Germline CDR1 and CDR2: MNHEY and SMNVEV (reference sequence). CDR3 size: 14 residues. J gave up 5 bases and V 5 bases, and 7 bases lay outside the gene matches. The material was PBMCs, obtained after an allogeneic stem cell transplant with a calcineurin inhibitor and methotrexate. The V gene is TRBV27, the J gene TRBJ1-1, with 8 nucleotides matching TRBD1. This receptor was taken from a male patient aged 35-55 years who received an allogeneic stem cell transplant from an unrelated donor, was CMV-positive, and had chronic GVHD only. Some T cells may be supplied by the graft donor. The CDR3: CASSTPRGRTEAFF. DNA of the CDR3: TGTGCCAGCAGTACCCCCAGGGGGCGAACTGAAGCTTTCTTT.